This T cell receptor beta chain was recorded in a study of blood T cell repertoires in COVID-19. Whole-study context: Specimens from acute and convalescent COVID-19 originated in the United States, Italy and Spain.

The germline V and J ends were trimmed by 5 bases and 4 bases, with 14 bases remaining between them. The CDR3 extends over 14 amino acids. In germline, CDR1 is SGHTA, CDR2 FQGTGA. Profiling relied on immunoSEQ multiplex PCR, and the TCRdb table lists in-frame clones only, not all of them. The sample holds hundreds of thousands of clones, roughly nine tenths seen once. The source of this sequence is a woman between 18 and 29 years old who had recovered from COVID-19. Source material: peripheral blood. The V and J genes are TRBV7-3 and TRBJ2-5, with D possibly TRBD2 on 7 matching bases. CDR3 residues: CASSVYREGETQYF. The CDR3 DNA is TGTGCCAGCAGCGTATACAGGGAGGGAGAGACCCAGTACTTC.